A selection of T cell receptor beta chains follows, all from one sample in a study of T-cell reconstitution after alpha-beta-depleted transplantation in children. One entry per CDR3 protein results from TCRdb running MiXCR on the PCR reads. The data hold approximately 650,000 distinct CDR3 sequences, with around 13% observed a single time. The sequenced sample was PBMCs, obtained before TCRalphabeta/CD19-depleted stem cell transplant. These receptors all stem from a girl aged 2 to 10 with congenital amegakaryocytic thrombocytopenia, due to receive a stem cell transplant. Each CDR3 is given without its conserved first and last residue.

V gene	J gene	CDR3 length	CDR3 protein
TRBV11-2	TRBJ2-5	12	ASSSHYTQETQY
TRBV14	TRBJ2-7	11	ASSQSLSYEQY
TRBV6-5	TRBJ1-2	15	ASSYSEAGGDSYGYT
TRBV27	TRBJ2-7	12	ASSFRDRVDEQY
TRBV3-1	TRBJ2-1	12	ASSQDLADREQF
TRBV20-1	TRBJ2-1	9	SARVHNEQF
TRBV28	TRBJ2-3	10	ASSSVQDTQY
TRBV20-1	TRBJ2-6	13	SARPHTSGANVLT
TRBV4-2	TRBJ2-7	13	ASSQGTSDSYEQY
TRBV15	TRBJ2-3	14	ATSRDRLGGTDTQY
TRBV4-1	TRBJ2-1	12	ASSQVTSENEQF
TRBV20-1	TRBJ2-7	11	SARGSAPYEQY
TRBV12-3/TRBV12-4	TRBJ2-1	14	ASRSGSGLRGNEQF
TRBV6-1	TRBJ2-7	10	ASNDALGEQY
TRBV6-1	TRBJ2-1	11	ASSRGLYNEQF
TRBV19	TRBJ2-7	16	ASSIALPDGLISYEQY
TRBV19	TRBJ1-5	14	ASRPRSGIGNQPQH
TRBV30	TRBJ2-6	17	AWSVLEGWATPGANVLT